Shown below are 21 T cell receptor beta chains from a single sample sequenced in a study of T cell repertoires in cytomegalovirus infection. In TCRdb, the reads were re-called with MiXCR into one record per CDR3 protein. The data hold some 300,000 distinct CDR3 sequences, with roughly 16% observed a single time. Sample: PBMCs. The receptors were sampled from a human donor in good health (CMV status not recorded). Some clones in this sample may be carry-over from other donors' samples.

This clonotype was recorded many times. The rearrangement joins TRBV6-1 to TRBJ1-6; maybe TRBD1 (6 bases). The CDR3 loop spans 15 amino acids. The V end lost 2 bases, the J end lost 6 bases, and 11 bases lay between the germline ends. Germline-derived CDR1 and CDR2 are MNHNS and SASEGT. CDR3 sequence: CASSELGAGNSPLHF. CDR3 DNA: TGTGCCAGCAGTGAACTGGGGGCAGGTAATTCACCCCTCCACTTT.

The sample holds a few counts of this clonotype. The chain links TRBV6-6 to TRBJ2-1; D possibly corresponds to TRBD2 (7 bases). CDR3 length equals 15 residues. From germline, CDR1 is MNHNY and CDR2 SVGAGI (reference sequence). V was shortened by 1 base and J by 8 bases, with 15 bases between the two germline ends. The CDR3 protein is CASSYLGGGRDEQFF. CDR3 bases: TGTGCCAGCAGTTACTTGGGGGGGGGCCGCGATGAGCAGTTCTTC.

This clonotype was seen many times. The chain joins TRBV7-2 to TRBJ2-3; a possible D gene is TRBD2 (7 bases). The CDR3 covers 14 residues. Trimming took off 1 base at V and 6 bases at J, with 11 bases between the two ends. Looked up from germline, CDR1 is SGHTA and CDR2 is FQGNSA. CDR3 residues: CASSLGGRGDTQYF. CDR3 DNA: TGTGCCAGCAGCTTAGGGGGGAGGGGGGATACGCAGTATTTT.

The gene calls are TRBV4-2 and TRBJ2-1; D is unclear. CDR3 length equals 16 residues. With 0 bases removed from V and 2 bases from J, the gap between germline ends came to 11 bases. CDR1 and CDR2 (germline): LGHNA, YNFKEQ. The CDR3 region is CASSQEGKPAYNEQFF. CDR3 DNA: TGTGCCAGCAGCCAAGAAGGAAAGCCAGCCTACAATGAGCAGTTCTTC.

There are many counts of this clonotype. The chain combines TRBV6-1 with TRBJ2-1; TRBD2 matches at 8 bases. Germline V gene data show CDR1 as MNHNS and CDR2 as SASEGT. V was pared by 2 bases and J by 7 bases, with 10 bases of the junction left unmatched. The length of the CDR3 is 16 residues. The CDR3 loop is CASSERLRASGNEQFF. The CDR3 DNA is TGTGCCAGCAGTGAAAGGCTGCGGGCTAGCGGGAATGAGCAGTTCTTC.

The rearrangement joins TRBV20-1 to TRBJ2-1; perhaps TRBD2 as D (7 bases). The germline gives CDR1 DFQATT, CDR2 SNEGSKA (reference sequence). This CDR3 spans 16 amino acids. V lost 0 bases to trimming and J lost 4 bases, with 16 bases between them. For the CDR3, the DNA is TGCAGTGCTAGAGATTTTGGGGGGGGCCGTTACAATGAGCAGTTCTTC. It codes for CSARDFGGGRYNEQFF.

The V call is TRBV2, the J call TRBJ2-2, with 8 nucleotides matching TRBD1. Per germline, CDR1 SNHLY and CDR2 FYNNEI. J gave up 2 bases and V 6 bases, and 2 bases lay outside the gene matches. There are 14 residues in the CDR3. CDR3 in DNA: TGTGCCAGCAGGGACAGGGCCAACACCGGGGAGCTGTTTTTT. Translation: CASRDRANTGELFF.

This chain links TRBV19 with TRBJ2-1; the match to TRBD1 covers 10 bases. The CDR3 has 16 amino acids. Looked up from germline, CDR1 is LNHDA and CDR2 is SQIVND (reference sequence). Germline trimming cut 5 bases from V and 2 bases from J; bases unmatched to any gene: 6. The CDR3: CASSPTGTGAYNEQFF. CDR3 coding DNA: TGTGCCAGTAGTCCGACCGGGACAGGGGCCTACAATGAGCAGTTCTTC.

This clonotype was seen a handful of times. The chain uses TRBV25-1 and TRBJ2-3; a possible D gene is TRBD1 (5 bases). The CDR3 has 15 amino acids. CDR1 and CDR2 (germline): MGHDK, SYGVNS. Trimming took off 0 bases at V and 1 base at J, with 8 bases between the two ends. CDR3 nucleotides: TGTGCCAGCAGTGAATACCCAGGGCGCACAGATACGCAGTATTTT. Its translation: CASSEYPGRTDTQYF. Filled out from reference TRBV25-1 and TRBJ2-3, the complete variable domain reads EADIYQTPRYLVIGTGKKITLECSQTMGHDKMYWYQQDPGMELHLIHYSYGVNSTEKGDLSSESTVSRIRTEHFPLTLESARPSHTSQYLCASSEYPGRTDTQYFGPGTRLTVL.

This clonotype was counted between two and nine times. The V gene is TRBV5-6, the J gene TRBJ1-1; 8 positions agree with TRBD1. There are 14 residues in the CDR3. V gave up 5 bases and J gave up 1 base; unmatched junction bases: 4. The germline V gene encodes CDR1 SGHDT and CDR2 YYEEEE. The CDR3: CASRRTGRNTEAFF. The CDR3 nucleotides read TGTGCCAGCAGGCGGACAGGGAGGAACACTGAAGCTTTCTTT.

The chain couples TRBV3-1 to TRBJ2-1; TRBD1 aligns across 7 bases. V shed 4 bases, J shed 1 base, and the junction held 10 bases outside the gene matches. In germline, CDR1 is LGHDT, CDR2 YNNKEL (reference sequence). This CDR3 is 17 amino acids long. The CDR3 region is CASSPTLGDSSYNEQFF. The CDR3, as DNA: TGTGCCAGCAGCCCTACCCTCGGGGACAGTTCCTACAATGAGCAGTTCTTC.

This clonotype has ten or more counts. The rearrangement joins TRBV7-6 to TRBJ2-2; no clear D gene. Germline V gene data show CDR1 as SGHVS and CDR2 as FNYEAQ. CDR3 length: 19 residues. V shed 2 bases and J shed 6 bases, with 25 bases lying between them. Written as DNA, the CDR3 is TGTGCCAGCAGCTTATTTAGTCCGCGACATTTGAGATCAGCCGGGGAGCTGTTTTTT. Its translation is CASSLFSPRHLRSAGELFF. The whole variable domain, remainder taken from reference TRBV7-6 and TRBJ2-2, is GAGVSQSPRYKVTKRGQDVALRCDPISGHVSLYWYRQALGQGPEFLTYFNYEAQQDKSGLPNDRFSAERPEGSISTLTIQRTEQRDSAMYRCASSLFSPRHLRSAGELFFGEGSRLTVL.

A few counts support this clonotype. J is TRBJ2-2 and V is TRBV6-5; D unresolved. With 2 bases removed from V and 3 bases from J, the gap between germline ends came to 7 bases. The germline V gene has CDR1 MNHEY and CDR2 SVGAGI. This CDR3 is built from 14 residues. In DNA form, the CDR3 reads TGTGCCAGCAGTTACAGGCAGCACACCGGGGAGCTGTTTTTT. The encoded protein is CASSYRQHTGELFF.

At least ten counts were recorded for this clonotype. This rearrangement joins TRBV2 to TRBJ1-2; 11 nucleotides match TRBD1. Germline loops: CDR1 SNHLY, CDR2 FYNNEI. V shed 5 bases and J 8 bases; nucleotides not matched to a gene: 10. This CDR3 contains 15 residues. CDR3 residues: CASSPPGQGAKGYTF. The CDR3 DNA is TGTGCCAGCAGTCCCCCCGGACAGGGGGCTAAAGGCTACACCTTC.

This clonotype was counted at least ten times. The chain is built from TRBV7-9 and TRBJ1-5; D gene ambiguous. Per the germline V gene, CDR1 is SEHNR and CDR2 is FQNEAQ (reference sequence). V gave up 1 base and J gave up 7 bases, with 8 bases separating them. The CDR3 has 13 residues. CDR3 DNA: TGTGCCAGCAGCTTAGAGGGTGGGCAGCCCCAGCATTTT. Residues: CASSLEGGQPQHF.

The chain uses TRBV5-1 and TRBJ2-5; 9 positions agree with TRBD2. V gave up 6 bases and J gave up 5 bases; unmatched junction bases: 11. The CDR3 contains 15 residues. The germline V gene encodes CDR1 SGHRS and CDR2 YFSETQ. The DNA for the CDR3 is TGCGCCAGCACCGATCCCGCTAGCGGGGTCGAGACCCAGTACTTC. The encoded protein is CASTDPASGVETQYF.

The chain employs TRBV2 and TRBJ2-7; 8 bases line up with TRBD2. Germline V gene sequence: CDR1 SNHLY, CDR2 FYNNEI. The CDR3 loop spans 14 amino acids. V shed 7 bases and J 10 bases; nucleotides not matched to a gene: 15. CDR3 in DNA: TGTGCCAGCAACTTCGGGACCGAGACTAGCGACCAGTACTTC. It codes for CASNFGTETSDQYF.

The genes are TRBV7-9 and TRBJ1-4; the D is unclear. The V end lost 5 bases, the J end lost 4 bases, and 14 bases lay between the germline ends. The length of the CDR3 is 15 residues. The V gene's germline CDR1 is SEHNR and CDR2 FQNEAQ (reference sequence). The chain's CDR3 is CASSPPGSLNEKLFF. Here the CDR3 DNA reads TGTGCCAGCAGCCCCCCGGGGAGCCTTAATGAAAAACTGTTTTTT.

This clonotype was found many times. The chain combines TRBV7-9 with TRBJ1-4; 10 positions agree with TRBD1. V trimming: 6 bases; J trimming: 0 bases; junction bases outside the gene matches: 7. This CDR3 has 17 residues. The germline CDR1 and CDR2 sequences are SEHNR and FQNEAQ (reference sequence). The CDR3 nucleotides read TGTGCCAGCAGTTCCGGGGACAGGGGAGCAACTAATGAAAAACTGTTTTTT. Amino acids: CASSSGDRGATNEKLFF.

This clonotype occurred many times. The CDR3 sequence: CASSSGANEQFF. DNA of the CDR3: TGTGCCAGCAGCAGCGGGGCCAATGAGCAGTTCTTC. The V gene is TRBV7-2, the J gene TRBJ2-1; TRBD2 agrees at 7 bases. Per germline, CDR1 SGHTA and CDR2 FQGNSA. The J segment lost 6 bases and the V segment lost 5 bases, leaving 1 base of the junction unmatched. The CDR3 sequence is 12 residues long. Full variable domain (remainder filled in from reference TRBV7-2 and TRBJ2-1): GAGVSQSPSNKVTEKGKDVELRCDPISGHTALYWYRQSLGQGLEFLIYFQGNSAPDKSGLPSDRFSAERTGGSVSTLTIQRTQQEDSAVYLCASSSGANEQFFGPGTRLTVL.

V gene TRBV11-3 combines with J gene TRBJ1-4; D unresolved. V gave up 2 bases and J gave up 0 bases, with 4 bases separating them. Germline CDR1 SGHNT, CDR2 YENEEA. The CDR3 runs to 14 residues. CDR3 bases: TGTGCCAGCAGCTTAAAAGCAACTAATGAAAAACTGTTTTTT. It encodes CASSLKATNEKLFF.